The TCR beta chain under discussion was sequenced for a study of Ad26.COV2.S vaccination and SARS-CoV-2 variants (dated by TCRdb to the early 2020s). A note on the overall study: Vaccine-arm donors were drawn from COV1001, a multicentre, randomized, double-blind, placebo-controlled phase I-IIa trial of Ad26.COV2.S in healthy adults. Ad26.COV2.S was given intramuscularly at 5x10^10 or 1x10^11 viral particles, as a single shot or as two shots 56 days apart. TCRbeta repertoire sequencing was used to assess the specificity and breadth of SARS-CoV-2-reactive T cell receptors after Ad26.COV2.S vaccination. The TCR-sequenced set comprised approximately 32 samples: approximately 19 Ad26.COV2.S vaccine recipients, 5 placebo recipients and 8 SARS-CoV-2 convalescent individuals. Trial participants were randomized into five groups of five, in which low-dose or high-dose Ad26.COV2.S was given once or twice, or placebo was given on both occasions. Investigators did not know the trial group allocation while performing experiments and assessing outcomes. General conclusions and limits of the study: Comparing responses between vaccine doses or regimens was not something the study was powered to do. Non-spike TCR breadth was comparable between vaccine and placebo recipients, consistent with the vaccine containing only spike. Substantial breadth of spike-specific CD8+ and CD4+ T cell responses was reported after vaccination. It was noted by the authors that total T cell responses may have been underestimated by the TCR breadth and depth analyses. Compared with placebo recipients, Ad26.COV2.S recipients showed higher spike-specific TCR breadth (P = 0.0014).

As for this clone: Its antigen specificity is not known. The sample holds no much larger clone one base away, and base qualities are not on file.

In light of the paper, this sample's treatment or condition label describes: about 20 received Ad26.COV2.S at low or high dose, single or two shots; several received placebo; per-sample allocation not given. Repertoires of vaccine and placebo recipients were sequenced from samples collected on day 63 after the first injection. In Cohort 1b, more than 20 adults aged 18-55 years were enrolled at a single site in Boston, USA, between 29 July and 7 August 2020. Ad26.COV2.S consisted of a replication-incompetent adenovirus type 26 vector by which a prefusion-stabilized SARS-CoV-2 spike protein from the original Wuhan strain was expressed. The immunoSEQ Assay was the method used to sequence TCRbeta CDR3 regions. After extraction, genomic DNA underwent amplification by bias-controlled multiplex PCR, followed by high-throughput sequencing. Per the source publication's procedure: To quantify the absolute abundance of every unique TCRbeta CDR3 region, sequences were collapsed and filtered. Usable DNA was measured by amplifying reference genes present in all nucleated cells, and TCRbeta template counts were normalized to that usable DNA to estimate T cell fraction. Repertoire TCRs were annotated as SARS-CoV-2-specific when V gene, CDR3 amino acid sequence and J gene were exactly matched to a known reactive TCR set. The reference SARS-CoV-2 TCR set was obtained from MIRA and was filtered for enrichment in COVID-19-positive ImmuneCODE repertoires, whereby public or cross-reactive TCRs were removed. Using the MIRA antigens, annotated TCRs were further analysed by specific ORF or by position within an ORF. Depth was the summed frequency of annotated unique rearrangements, while breadth was defined as annotated unique rearrangements over total unique productive rearrangements. Two-sided Wilcoxon rank-sum tests were used to compare TCR breadth between groups. Not all clones reach the TCRdb copy of this immuneACCESS table, which keeps in-frame sequences only. Checked studies attribute under half of the gap to unresolved V genes and leave the rest unexplained. V and J calls and clone size come straight from that table; D and trimming were deduced from the DNA. Across this sample there are some 420,000 clones, with over 75% seen only once. The top ten constitute about 4% of the sample.

The material was peripheral blood, obtained in a trial of Ad26.COV2.S vaccine versus placebo. The TCR sequence derives from a person aged 18-60 years who received the Ad26.COV2.S COVID-19 vaccine or a placebo.

CDR3 region: CAWNSGVTQETQYF. The DNA sequence follows: TGTGCCTGGAATAGCGGGGTAACCCAAGAGACCCAGTACTTC. Recombination connected TRBV30 to TRBJ2-5, and 8 junction bases match TRBD2. CDR3 length: 14 amino acids, cysteine to phenylalanine. CDR3 DNA is the only sequence kept; it has 42 bases, read in frame from the first base. CDR1 and CDR2, looked up from the germline V gene (reference sequence), are GTSNPN and SVGIG. V trim: 4 bases; J trim: 1 base; unmatched bases: 5.